These 23 T cell receptor beta chains came from one sample sequenced in a study of human thymus T cells. Clones were read by immunoSEQ multiplex PCR, and TCRdb kept only the in-frame ones, dropping some. The table includes some 130,000 clones, just under 95% detected once. Surgeons resected thymus tissue during corrective heart surgery. Sequenced: thymus tissue. Every receptor here comes from a boy in the first two years of life with a congenital heart defect but otherwise immunologically healthy.

This chain uses TRBV5-1 with TRBJ1-1; TRBD1 matches at 9 bases. V lost 5 bases to trimming and J lost 4 bases; unmatched junction nucleotides: 18. This CDR3 comprises 18 residues. CDR1 and CDR2 from the germline V gene are SGHRS and YFSETQ. The CDR3 DNA sequence: TGCGCCAGCAGGATTGAGGGGACAGGGCGTCCGGGGGGCACTGAAGCTTTCTTT. It encodes CASRIEGTGRPGGTEAFF.

The chain couples TRBV4-3 to TRBJ1-2; 7 bases fit TRBD1. This CDR3 comprises 15 residues. V was clipped by 4 bases and J by 6 bases; unmatched bases: 11. Looked up from germline, CDR1 is LGHNA and CDR2 is YSLEER. CDR3 sequence: CASSPHDREYDGYTF. DNA for the CDR3: TGCGCCAGCAGCCCCCACGACAGGGAATATGATGGCTACACCTTC.

This clone came up once. The rearrangement links TRBV7-6 to TRBJ2-7, with TRBD2 matching over 9 bases. V shed 6 bases, J shed 4 bases, and the junction held 7 bases outside the gene matches. Germline-derived CDR1 and CDR2 are SGHVS and FNYEAQ. The CDR3 has 14 residues. CDR3 DNA: TGTGCCAGCAGTAACCCTAGCGGGGTATACGAGCAGTACTTC. Translation: CASSNPSGVYEQYF.

This chain links TRBV4-3 with TRBJ1-6; the match to TRBD1 covers 7 bases. CDR1 LGHNA and CDR2 YSLEER come from the germline V gene. The CDR3 runs to 15 residues. Trimming took 2 bases from V and 7 from J; bases not matched to a gene: 5. The CDR3 bases are TGCGCCAGCAGCCAACTAAGGGGGCTCAATTCACCCCTCCACTTT. It translates to CASSQLRGLNSPLHF.

This clone has a handful of counts. V usage is TRBV5-8 and J usage is TRBJ1-1; no firm D call. The germline CDR1 and CDR2 sequences are SGHTS and YDEGEE. CDR3 length equals 11 residues. Trimming stripped 0 bases from V and 8 bases from J, with 5 bases between. CDR3 in DNA: TGTGCCAGCAGCTTGGTGGGGGAAGCTTTCTTT. Encoded protein: CASSLVGEAFF.

The chain joins TRBV28 to TRBJ1-1; D remains ambiguous. With 5 bases removed from V and 1 base from J, the gap between germline ends came to 11 bases. The length of the CDR3 is 14 residues. Germline-derived CDR1 and CDR2 are MDHEN and SYDVKM. The DNA of the CDR3 is TGTGCCAGCAGTCAGGACTTAACGAACACTGAAGCTTTCTTT. Protein: CASSQDLTNTEAFF.

The gene calls are TRBV4-2 and TRBJ1-6; the D is unclear. Per germline, CDR1 LGHNA and CDR2 YNFKEQ. The CDR3 runs to 18 residues. Trimming left V 0 bases short and J 0 bases short, with 12 bases between. CDR3 protein: CASSQDMSGSSYNSPLHF. The DNA of the CDR3 is TGTGCCAGCAGCCAAGATATGAGTGGGAGCTCCTATAATTCACCCCTCCACTTT.

The rearrangement uses TRBV4-2 and TRBJ2-1; 10 nucleotides align to TRBD2. Per the germline V gene, CDR1 is LGHNA and CDR2 is YNFKEQ. This CDR3 contains 17 residues. The V and J ends lost 0 bases and 3 bases, in that order; junction bases with no gene match: 5. The CDR3 loop reads CASSQDRAGGHYNEQFF. CDR3 bases: TGTGCCAGCAGCCAAGATCGAGCGGGGGGGCACTACAATGAGCAGTTCTTC.

The chain links TRBV5-4 to TRBJ1-1, with a weak D call TRBD1 (5 bases). Looked up from germline, CDR1 is SGHNT and CDR2 is YYREEE (reference sequence). The V and J ends lost 4 bases and 1 base respectively, with 23 bases between them. This CDR3 comprises 18 residues. In DNA form, the CDR3 reads TGTGCCAGCAGCCAACTGGGGGAGGGCCTGGGGGAGAACACTGAAGCTTTCTTT. Translated, it gives CASSQLGEGLGENTEAFF.

This clone was recorded once. The chain is built from TRBV10-3 and TRBJ2-7, with D possibly matching TRBD2 (6 bases). V shed 2 bases and J shed 7 bases, with 12 bases lying between them. The length of the CDR3 is 13 residues. Per germline, CDR1 ENHRY and CDR2 SYGVKD. CDR3 loop: CAISEGEVGEQYF. The CDR3 DNA sequence: TGTGCCATCAGTGAGGGGGAGGTGGGAGAGCAGTACTTC.

J is TRBJ2-2 and V is TRBV5-1, with 9 bases matching TRBD2. Unmatched junction bases numbered 17, after V lost 4 bases and J lost 7 bases. The CDR3 has 18 amino acids. Per germline, CDR1 SGHRS and CDR2 YFSETQ. CDR3 loop: CASSPRLSSGGPYGELFF. In DNA, the CDR3 is TGCGCCAGCAGCCCGCGACTGAGCAGCGGGGGGCCCTACGGGGAGCTGTTTTTT.

CDR3 bases: TGTGCCAGCAGCTTCCAAGGACAGGGGGACCAAGAGACCCAGTACTTC. Its translation: CASSFQGQGDQETQYF. The chain combines TRBV9 with TRBJ2-5, with 10 bases fitting TRBD1. V dropped 4 bases and J dropped 0; count of bases not matched to a gene: 6. Germline-derived CDR1 and CDR2 are SGDLS and YYNGEE. The CDR3 length is 16 residues.

This chain joins TRBV4-3 and TRBJ1-1; 7 bases are shared with TRBD1. From germline, CDR1 is LGHNA and CDR2 YSLEER. The CDR3 consists of 17 residues. Trimming cost V 0 bases and J 1 base; bases outside gene matches: 8. The chain's CDR3 is CASSQDQTGAANTEAFF. CDR3 DNA sequence: TGCGCCAGCAGCCAAGATCAAACAGGGGCGGCGAACACTGAAGCTTTCTTT.

This chain links TRBV12-5 with TRBJ2-4; 9 nucleotides align to TRBD2. With 6 bases clipped from V and 0 bases from J, the junction kept 18 bases outside the gene matches. Germline V CDR1 and CDR2: LGHNT, FRNRAP. This CDR3 is built from 20 residues. The CDR3 nucleotides are TGTGCTAGTGGCTTGCTCCCGCGGGGGGGCCACGAACTAGCCAAAAACATTCAGTACTTC. This translates into CASGLLPRGGHELAKNIQYF.

This clone was seen only once. The V and J genes are TRBV18 and TRBJ2-5; D gene unclear. V lost 6 bases to trimming and J lost 11 bases, with 13 bases between them. Germline V gene sequence: CDR1 KGHSH, CDR2 LQKENI. The CDR3 spans 11 residues. CDR3 protein: CASSLEGIQYF. The CDR3 region has the DNA TGTGCCAGCTCCCTCGAAGGGATACAGTACTTC.

This rearrangement joins TRBV27 to TRBJ2-1; 12 bases are shared with TRBD2. The CDR3 has 17 amino acids. The trim removed 8 bases at V and 2 bases at J, leaving 10 bases unmatched. Germline values: CDR1 MNHEY, CDR2 SMNVEV (reference sequence). In DNA, the CDR3 is TGTGCCAGCCGCTATTACCGGACTAGCGGGGCCTACAATGAGCAGTTCTTC. The encoded protein is CASRYYRTSGAYNEQFF.

The V and J genes are TRBV6-5 and TRBJ2-7; 7 nucleotides match TRBD1. CDR3 length equals 14 residues. The germline V gene encodes CDR1 MNHEY and CDR2 SVGAGI. With 4 bases clipped from V and 4 bases from J, the junction kept 7 bases outside the gene matches. This CDR3 is CASSSPDRWYEQYF. For the CDR3, the DNA is TGTGCCAGCAGTTCCCCGGACAGGTGGTACGAGCAGTACTTC.

The chain couples TRBV27 to TRBJ1-3, with TRBD1 identical over 7 bases. The V gene end was trimmed by 4 bases and the J gene end by 6 bases; junction bases not matched to a gene: 15. The germline CDR1 and CDR2 sequences are MNHEY and SMNVEV (reference sequence). CDR3 length: 17 amino acids. CDR3 sequence reads: CASSSSRTGGFENTIYF. The CDR3 nucleotides read TGTGCCAGCAGTTCGAGTCGGACAGGCGGGTTCGAAAACACCATATATTTT.

The gene calls are TRBV13 and TRBJ1-2; 9 bases align to TRBD1. The V and J ends lost 5 bases and 3 bases, in that order; junction bases with no gene match: 7. CDR1 and CDR2 (germline): PRHDT, FYEKMQ (reference sequence). The CDR3 totals 15 residues. The DNA for the CDR3 is TGTGCCAGCAGCCCTGGGACAGGGAAGGACTATGGCTACACCTTC. Its protein product is CASSPGTGKDYGYTF.

V is TRBV5-4 and J is TRBJ1-3; 9 bases line up with TRBD1. Germline CDR1 reads SGHNT; CDR2 reads YYREEE (reference sequence). Trimming cost V 1 base and J 0 bases; bases outside gene matches: 5. The CDR3 is 17 residues long. CDR3 loop: CASSLTGGRYSGNTIYF. Written as DNA, the CDR3 is TGTGCCAGCAGCTTGACAGGGGGCAGGTACTCTGGAAACACCATATATTTT.

V usage is TRBV4-1 and J usage is TRBJ2-7; D is unclear. The CDR3 is 14 amino acids. Trimming removed 1 base from V and 3 bases from J, with 10 bases in between. Germline V lookup: CDR1 MGHRA, CDR2 YSYEKL. The CDR3 here is CASSQVRSRYEQYF. The CDR3 DNA reads as TGCGCCAGCAGCCAAGTAAGATCCCGCTACGAGCAGTACTTC.

The chain has TRBV29-1 and TRBJ2-7; no definite D call. Germline V CDR1 and CDR2: SQVTM, ANQGSEA. The germline V and J ends were trimmed by 6 bases and 2 bases, with 17 bases remaining between them. This CDR3 is built from 14 residues. The CDR3 loop reads CSVVKAGVPYEQYF. The CDR3 DNA is TGCAGCGTCGTGAAGGCAGGAGTACCCTACGAGCAGTACTTC.

V and J are TRBV11-2 and TRBJ2-7; D possibly corresponds to TRBD1 (6 bases). The CDR3 has 14 residues. With 3 bases removed from V and 7 bases from J, the gap between germline ends came to 16 bases. Germline CDR1 is SGHAT and CDR2 is FQNNGV. The CDR3 is CASSFTGTPSEQYF. The CDR3 coding sequence is TGTGCCAGCAGCTTCACCGGGACACCGAGTGAGCAGTACTTC.